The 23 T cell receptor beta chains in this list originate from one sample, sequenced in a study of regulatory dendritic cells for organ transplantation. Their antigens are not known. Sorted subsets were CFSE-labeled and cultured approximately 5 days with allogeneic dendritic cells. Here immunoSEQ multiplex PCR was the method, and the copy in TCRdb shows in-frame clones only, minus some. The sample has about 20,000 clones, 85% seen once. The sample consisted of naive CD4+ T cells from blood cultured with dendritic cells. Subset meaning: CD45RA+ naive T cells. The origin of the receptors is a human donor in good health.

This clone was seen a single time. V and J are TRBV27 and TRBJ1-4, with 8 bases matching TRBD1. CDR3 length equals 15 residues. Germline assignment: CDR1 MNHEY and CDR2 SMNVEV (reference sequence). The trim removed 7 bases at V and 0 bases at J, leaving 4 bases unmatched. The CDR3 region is CASKQGATTNEKLFF. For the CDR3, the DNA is TGTGCCAGCAAGCAGGGGGCCACAACTAATGAAAAACTGTTTTTT.

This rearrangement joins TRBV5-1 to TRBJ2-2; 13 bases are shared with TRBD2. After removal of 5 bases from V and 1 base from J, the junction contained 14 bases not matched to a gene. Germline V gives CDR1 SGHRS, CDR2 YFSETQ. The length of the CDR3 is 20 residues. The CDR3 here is CASSRTGTSGKYGNTGELFF. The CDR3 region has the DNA TGCGCCAGCAGTCGTACTGGGACTAGCGGGAAATATGGGAACACCGGGGAGCTGTTTTTT.

The CDR3 loop reads CASSGPQGLTIYF. The CDR3 DNA sequence: TGTGCCAGCAGCGGGCCACAGGGATTAACCATATATTTT. The chain carries TRBV9 and TRBJ1-3; the D gene is possibly TRBD1 (6 bases). This CDR3 has 13 residues. V was shortened by 3 bases and J by 10 bases, with 14 bases between the two germline ends. CDR1 and CDR2 (germline): SGDLS, YYNGEE.

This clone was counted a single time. CDR3: CASSLVSGSYEQFF. DNA of the CDR3: TGTGCCAGCAGCTTGGTTAGCGGGAGCTATGAGCAGTTCTTC. V gene TRBV5-4 combines with J gene TRBJ2-1, with 9 bases matching TRBD2. Trimming removed 0 bases from V and 8 bases from J; junction bases left unmatched: 3. CDR1 SGHNT and CDR2 YYREEE come from the germline V gene (reference sequence). The CDR3 covers 14 residues.

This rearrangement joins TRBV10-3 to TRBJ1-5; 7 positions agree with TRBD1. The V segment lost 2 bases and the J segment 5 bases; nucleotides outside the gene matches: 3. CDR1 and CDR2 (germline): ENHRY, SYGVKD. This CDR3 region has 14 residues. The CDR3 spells CAISERTGDQPQHF. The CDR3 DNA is TGTGCCATCAGTGAGAGGACAGGAGATCAGCCCCAGCATTTT.

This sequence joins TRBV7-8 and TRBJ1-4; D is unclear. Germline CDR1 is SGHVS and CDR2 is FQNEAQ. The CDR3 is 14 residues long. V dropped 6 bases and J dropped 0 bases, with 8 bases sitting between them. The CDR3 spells CASSNTATNEKLFF. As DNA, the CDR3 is TGTGCCAGCAGTAACACCGCAACTAATGAAAAACTGTTTTTT.

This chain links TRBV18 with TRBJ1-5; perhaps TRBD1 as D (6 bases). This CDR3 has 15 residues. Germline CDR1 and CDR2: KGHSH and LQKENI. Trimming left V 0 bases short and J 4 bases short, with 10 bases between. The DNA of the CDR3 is TGTGCCAGCTCACCACCTGACAGGCCAAATCAGCCCCAGCATTTT. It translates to CASSPPDRPNQPQHF.

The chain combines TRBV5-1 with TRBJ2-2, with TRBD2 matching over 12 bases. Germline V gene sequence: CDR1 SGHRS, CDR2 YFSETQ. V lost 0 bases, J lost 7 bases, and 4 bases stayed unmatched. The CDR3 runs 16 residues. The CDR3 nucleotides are TGCGCCAGCAGCTTGGGACTAGCGGGAGTTTTCGGGGAGCTGTTTTTT. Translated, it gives CASSLGLAGVFGELFF.

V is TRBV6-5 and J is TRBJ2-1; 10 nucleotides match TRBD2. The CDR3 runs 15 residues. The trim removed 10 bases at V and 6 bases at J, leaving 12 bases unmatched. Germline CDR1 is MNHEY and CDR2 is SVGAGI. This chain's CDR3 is CATTRTSGIVNEQFF. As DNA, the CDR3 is TGTGCCACCACCCGTACTAGCGGGATAGTCAATGAGCAGTTCTTC.

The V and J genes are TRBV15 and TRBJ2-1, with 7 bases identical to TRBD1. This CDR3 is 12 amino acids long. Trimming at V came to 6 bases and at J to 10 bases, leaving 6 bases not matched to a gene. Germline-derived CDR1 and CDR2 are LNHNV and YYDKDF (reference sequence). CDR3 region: CATRNTGVEQFF. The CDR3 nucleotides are TGTGCCACCAGGAATACAGGGGTCGAGCAGTTCTTC.

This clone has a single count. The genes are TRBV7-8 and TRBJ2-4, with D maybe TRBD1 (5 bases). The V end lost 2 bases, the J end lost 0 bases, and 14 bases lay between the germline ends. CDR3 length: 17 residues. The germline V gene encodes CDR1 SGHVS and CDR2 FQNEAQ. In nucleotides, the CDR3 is TGTGCCAGCAGCTTAAATCTTGGGGCCGTAGCCAAAAACATTCAGTACTTC. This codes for CASSLNLGAVAKNIQYF.

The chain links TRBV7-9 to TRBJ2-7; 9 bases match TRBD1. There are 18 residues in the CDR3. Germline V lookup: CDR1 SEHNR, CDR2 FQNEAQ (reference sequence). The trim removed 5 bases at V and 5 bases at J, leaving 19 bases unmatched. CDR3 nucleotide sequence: TGTGCCAGCAGCCTAAGACGGAAACGGGACAGGGAGGTCAACGAGCAGTACTTC. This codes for CASSLRRKRDREVNEQYF. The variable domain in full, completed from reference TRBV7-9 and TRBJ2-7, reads DTGVSQNPRHKITKRGQNVTFRCDPISEHNRLYWYRQTLGQGPEFLTYFQNEAQLEKSRLLSDRFSAERPKGSFSTLEIQRTEQGDSAMYLCASSLRRKRDREVNEQYFGPGTRLTVT.

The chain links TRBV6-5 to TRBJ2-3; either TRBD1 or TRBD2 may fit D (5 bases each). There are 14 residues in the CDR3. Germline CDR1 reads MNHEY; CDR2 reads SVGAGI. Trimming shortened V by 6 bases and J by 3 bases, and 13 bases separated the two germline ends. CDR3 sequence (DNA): TGTGCCAGCAGGAGGGACGGAACAACAGATACGCAGTATTTT. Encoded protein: CASRRDGTTDTQYF.

In DNA form, the CDR3 reads TGTGCCAGCAGCTTTTATGCTAGCCGCTACGAGCAGTACTTC. Encoded protein: CASSFYASRYEQYF. The chain employs TRBV7-2 and TRBJ2-7; tentatively, D is TRBD2 (5 bases). V lost 3 bases and J 3 bases, leaving 12 bases between the germline ends. From germline, CDR1 is SGHTA and CDR2 FQGNSA. This CDR3 has 14 residues.

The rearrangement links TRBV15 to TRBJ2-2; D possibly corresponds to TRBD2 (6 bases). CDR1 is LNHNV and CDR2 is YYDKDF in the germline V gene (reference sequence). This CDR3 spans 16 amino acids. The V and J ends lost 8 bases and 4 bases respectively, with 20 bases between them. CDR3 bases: TGTGCCACCTCCTCAGCGACGGGAGCAGGCACCGGGGAGCTGTTTTTT. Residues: CATSSATGAGTGELFF.

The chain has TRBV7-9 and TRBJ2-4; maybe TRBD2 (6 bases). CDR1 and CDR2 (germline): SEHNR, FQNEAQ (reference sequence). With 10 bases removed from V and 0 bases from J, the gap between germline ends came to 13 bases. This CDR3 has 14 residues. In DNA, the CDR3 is TGTGCCACCAACACGGGACTAGCCAAAAACATTCAGTACTTC. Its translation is CATNTGLAKNIQYF.

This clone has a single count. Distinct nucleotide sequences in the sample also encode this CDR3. The CDR3 DNA sequence: TGTGCCACTTTTAAGAGGGTAGACCCTGGAAACACCATATATTTT. Translation: CATFKRVDPGNTIYF. The rearrangement uses TRBV5-6 and TRBJ1-3; unclear D gene. Looked up from germline, CDR1 is SGHDT and CDR2 is YYEEEE. CDR3 length: 15 residues. Trimming took 9 bases from V and 2 from J, leaving 18 bases between them.

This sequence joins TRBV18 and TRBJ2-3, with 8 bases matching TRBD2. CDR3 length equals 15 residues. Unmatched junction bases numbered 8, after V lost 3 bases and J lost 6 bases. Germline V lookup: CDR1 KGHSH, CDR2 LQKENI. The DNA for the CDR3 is TGTGCCAGCTCACCGATGAGCGGGAGACATGATACGCAGTATTTT. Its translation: CASSPMSGRHDTQYF.

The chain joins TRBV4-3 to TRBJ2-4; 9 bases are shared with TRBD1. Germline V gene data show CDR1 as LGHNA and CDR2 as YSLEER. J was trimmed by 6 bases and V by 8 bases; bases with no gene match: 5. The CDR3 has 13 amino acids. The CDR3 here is CASGQGIRNIQYF. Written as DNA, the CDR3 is TGCGCCAGCGGACAGGGGATTAGAAACATTCAGTACTTC.

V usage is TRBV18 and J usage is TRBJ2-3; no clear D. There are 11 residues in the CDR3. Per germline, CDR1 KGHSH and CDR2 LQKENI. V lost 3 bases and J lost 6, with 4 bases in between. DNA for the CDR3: TGTGCCAGCTCACCCGGGGATACGCAGTATTTT. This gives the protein CASSPGDTQYF. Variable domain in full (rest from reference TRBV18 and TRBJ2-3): NAGVMQNPRHLVRRRGQEARLRCSPMKGHSHVYWYRQLPEEGLKFMVYLQKENIIDESGMPKERFSAEFPKEGPSILRIQQVVRGDSAAYFCASSPGDTQYFGPGTRLTVL.

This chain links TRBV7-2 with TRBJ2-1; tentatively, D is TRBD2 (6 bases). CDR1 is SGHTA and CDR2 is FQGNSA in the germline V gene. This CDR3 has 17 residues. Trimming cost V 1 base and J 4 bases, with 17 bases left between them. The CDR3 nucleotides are TGTGCCAGCAGCTTAGAGTTCGGGACTCCTGTATACAATGAGCAGTTCTTC. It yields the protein CASSLEFGTPVYNEQFF.

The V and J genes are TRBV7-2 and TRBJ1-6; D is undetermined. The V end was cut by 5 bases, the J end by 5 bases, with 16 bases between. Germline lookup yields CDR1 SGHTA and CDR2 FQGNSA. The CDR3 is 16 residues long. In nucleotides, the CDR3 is TGTGCCAGCAGCAGCTCCTTCGGGCGAAATAATTCACCCCTCCACTTT. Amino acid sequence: CASSSSFGRNNSPLHF.

For the CDR3, the DNA is TGTGCCAGCAGTTTGGGGGGCACAACTAATGAAAAACTGTTTTTT. It codes for CASSLGGTTNEKLFF. The chain combines TRBV28 with TRBJ1-4, with D possibly matching TRBD1 (6 bases). V lost 3 bases and J lost 0, with 8 bases in between. Germline loops: CDR1 MDHEN, CDR2 SYDVKM. The CDR3 extends over 15 amino acids.